The source of this TCR beta chain is a study of shared clonotypes between healthy human individuals. Whole-study results and caveats: Generation of non-shared clonotypes was less probable than generation of clonotypes shared by all four donors. With few donors, the genetic and exposure-history diversity represented was limited.

This clone was found a few times. Antigen specificity is unknown. Within the sample, other DNA sequences also encode this same CDR3. The CDR3 spans 15 residues. Germline values: CDR1 SGHRS, CDR2 YFSETQ. Trimming took 0 bases from V and 2 from J; bases not matched to a gene: 3. The authors ran the assay at deep level. Sequencing used immunoSEQ multiplex PCR; TCRdb keeps in-frame clones, though not all of them. The sample lists more than 1,200,000 clones; approximately 98.5% were seen once. The sequenced sample consisted of naive CD4+ T cells sorted from blood. The subset is: CD45RA+ positively selected. The chain has TRBV5-1 and TRBJ2-7, with TRBD2 identical over 9 bases. The receptor was derived from a man younger than 45 in good health. CDR3 DNA sequence: TGCGCCAGCAGCTTGGGGCTAGCGGGGCCCTACGAGCAGTACTTC. It specifies CASSLGLAGPYEQYF.